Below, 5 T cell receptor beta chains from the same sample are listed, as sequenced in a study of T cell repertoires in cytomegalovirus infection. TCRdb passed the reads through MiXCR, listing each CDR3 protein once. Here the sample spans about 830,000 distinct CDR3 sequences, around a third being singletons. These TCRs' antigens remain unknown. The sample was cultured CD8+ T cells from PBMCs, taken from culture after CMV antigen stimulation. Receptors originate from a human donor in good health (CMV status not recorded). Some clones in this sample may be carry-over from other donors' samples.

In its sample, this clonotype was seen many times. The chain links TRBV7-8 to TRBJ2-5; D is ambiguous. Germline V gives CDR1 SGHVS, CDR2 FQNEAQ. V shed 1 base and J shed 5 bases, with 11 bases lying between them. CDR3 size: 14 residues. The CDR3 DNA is TGTGCCAGCAGCTTAGGAGGTTTTGAGGAGACCCAGTACTTC. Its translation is CASSLGGFEETQYF.

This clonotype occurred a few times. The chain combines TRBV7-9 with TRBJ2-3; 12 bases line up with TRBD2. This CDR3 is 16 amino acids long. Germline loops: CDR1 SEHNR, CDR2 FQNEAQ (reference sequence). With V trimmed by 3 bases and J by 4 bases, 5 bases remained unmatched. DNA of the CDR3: TGTGCCAGCAGCTTGCAGACTAGCGGGGGTTCAGATACGCAGTATTTT. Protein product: CASSLQTSGGSDTQYF.

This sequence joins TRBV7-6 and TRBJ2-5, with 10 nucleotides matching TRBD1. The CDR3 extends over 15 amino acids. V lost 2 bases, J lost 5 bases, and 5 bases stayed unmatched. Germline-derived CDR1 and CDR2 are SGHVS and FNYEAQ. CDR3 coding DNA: TGTGCCAGCAGCTTAAGACAGGGGGCAGGGGAGACCCAGTACTTC. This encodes CASSLRQGAGETQYF.

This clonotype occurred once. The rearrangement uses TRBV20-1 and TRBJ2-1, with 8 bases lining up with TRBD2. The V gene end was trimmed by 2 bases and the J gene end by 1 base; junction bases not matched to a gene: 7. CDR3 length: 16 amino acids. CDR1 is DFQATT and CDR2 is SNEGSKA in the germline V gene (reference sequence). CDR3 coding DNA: TGCAGTGCTAGACTTCCGGGACTAGGTTCCTACAATGAGCAGTTCTTC. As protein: CSARLPGLGSYNEQFF.

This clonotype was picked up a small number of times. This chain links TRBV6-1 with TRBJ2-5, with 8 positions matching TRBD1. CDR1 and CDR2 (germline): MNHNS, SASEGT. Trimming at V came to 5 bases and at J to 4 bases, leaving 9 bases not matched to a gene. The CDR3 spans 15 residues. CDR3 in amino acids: CASSPDRVRGETQYF. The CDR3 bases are TGTGCCAGCAGTCCGGACAGGGTGAGGGGAGAGACCCAGTACTTC.